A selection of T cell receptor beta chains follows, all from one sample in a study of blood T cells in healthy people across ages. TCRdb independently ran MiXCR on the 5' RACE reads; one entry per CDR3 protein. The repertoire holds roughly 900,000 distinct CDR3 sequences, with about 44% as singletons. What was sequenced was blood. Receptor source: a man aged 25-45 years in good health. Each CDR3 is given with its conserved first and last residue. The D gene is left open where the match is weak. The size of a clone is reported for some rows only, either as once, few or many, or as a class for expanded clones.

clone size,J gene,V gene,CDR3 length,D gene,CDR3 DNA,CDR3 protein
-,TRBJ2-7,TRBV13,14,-,TGTGCCAGCAGCTTTAGGGAGGAATCCTACGAGCAGTACTTC,CASSFREESYEQYF
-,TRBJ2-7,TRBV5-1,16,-,TGCGCCAGCAGCCCGAACAAGGGACTCGACTCCTACGAGCAGTACTTC,CASSPNKGLDSYEQYF
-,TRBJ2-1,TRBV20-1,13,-,TGCAGTGCTATGCGGAACTCCTACAATGAGCAGTTCTTC,CSAMRNSYNEQFF
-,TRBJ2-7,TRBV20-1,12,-,TGCAGTGCTTCCCGGGACAATTACGAGCAGTACTTC,CSASRDNYEQYF
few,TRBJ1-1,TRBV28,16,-,TGTGCCAGCAGTTTATACCACAGGGAAATCAACACTGAAGCTTTCTTT,CASSLYHREINTEAFF
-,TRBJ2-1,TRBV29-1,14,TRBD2,TGCAGCTCCCGGCGCGGGGGGGTACAAGAGACCCAGTTCTTC,CSSRRGGVQETQFF
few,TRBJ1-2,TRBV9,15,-,TGTGCCAGCAGCGTAGACGGGAGGGCAAACTATGGCTACACCTTC,CASSVDGRANYGYTF
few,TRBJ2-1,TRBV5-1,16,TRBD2,TGCGCCAGCAGCTTGGGGGGTAGCGGGGGCCACAATGAGCAGTTCTTC,CASSLGGSGGHNEQFF
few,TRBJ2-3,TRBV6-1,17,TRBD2,TGTGCCAGCAGTGAGCTAGCGGGGGGGCAAGGCACAGATACGCAGTATTTT,CASSELAGGQGTDTQYF
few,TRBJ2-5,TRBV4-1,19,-,TGCGCCAGCAGCCAAGAAACCGACAGGTACGCCCACTCGTTATCCTCGCAGTACTTC,CASSQETDRYAHSLSSQYF
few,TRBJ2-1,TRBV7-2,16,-,TGTGCCAGCAGCTGGCCTCCGGGACTGGCATTCAATGAGCAGTTCTTC,CASSWPPGLAFNEQFF
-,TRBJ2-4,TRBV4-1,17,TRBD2,TGCGCCAGCAGCCAAGAGTCCAGCGGGGGTACCAAAAACATTCAGTACTTC,CASSQESSGGTKNIQYF
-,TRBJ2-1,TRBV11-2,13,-,TGTGCCAGCAGCTTGGAGACAGCATCCGAGCAGTTCTTC,CASSLETASEQFF
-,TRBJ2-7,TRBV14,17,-,TGTGTCAGCAGCCGGGTTTTCGACAGCCTGGGCTCCTACGAGCAGTACTTC,CVSSRVFDSLGSYEQYF
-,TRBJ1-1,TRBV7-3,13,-,TGTGCCAGCAAATTCAGCGACTCCTCTGAAGCTTTCTTT,CASKFSDSSEAFF
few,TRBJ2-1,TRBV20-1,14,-,TGCAGTGCTAGAGATAGTAGAGACCACAATGAGCAGTTCTTC,CSARDSRDHNEQFF
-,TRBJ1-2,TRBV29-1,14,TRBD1,TGCAGCGTTCGATCGCCGGGACAGTTCTATGGCTACACCTTC,CSVRSPGQFYGYTF
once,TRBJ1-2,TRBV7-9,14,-,TGTGCCAGCAGCTTTGGATGGGATAACTATGGCTACACCTTC,CASSFGWDNYGYTF
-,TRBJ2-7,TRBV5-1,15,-,TGCGCCAGCAGCTTTGGTCAGGGGCCTCTACACGAGCAGTACTTC,CASSFGQGPLHEQYF
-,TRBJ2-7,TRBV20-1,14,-,TGCAGTGCTAGAGACATACAGGACACCTACGAGCAGTACTTC,CSARDIQDTYEQYF
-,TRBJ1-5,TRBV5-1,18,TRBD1,TGCGCCAGCAGCTTGGCAACCTGCGGGACAGCTAGCAATCAGCCCCAGCATTTT,CASSLATCGTASNQPQHF
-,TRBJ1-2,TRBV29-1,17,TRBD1,TGCAGCGCTGGGGCCCGGGACAGGGGGCTATCCGAGTATGGCTACACCTTC,CSAGARDRGLSEYGYTF
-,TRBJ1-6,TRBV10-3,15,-,TGTGCCATCAGACCGGGGGCCGGAGATAATTCACCCCTCCACTTT,CAIRPGAGDNSPLHF
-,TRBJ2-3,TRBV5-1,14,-,TGCGCCAGCAGCCCGGGAGAGCGTGCAGATACGCAGTATTTT,CASSPGERADTQYF
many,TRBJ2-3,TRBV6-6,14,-,TGTGCCAGCAGTTACGGTACAGTCACAGATACGCAGTATTTT,CASSYGTVTDTQYF
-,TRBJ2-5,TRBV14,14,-,TGTGCCAGCAGCCAACGTCAGTCGGGAGTGACCCAGTACTTC,CASSQRQSGVTQYF
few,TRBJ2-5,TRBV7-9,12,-,TGTGCCAGCAGCTTGTCCCTAGAGACCCAGTACTTC,CASSLSLETQYF
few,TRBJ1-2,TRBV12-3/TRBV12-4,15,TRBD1,TGTGCCAGCAGTTCGGACAGGGCCACCCACTATGGCTACACCTTC,CASSSDRATHYGYTF
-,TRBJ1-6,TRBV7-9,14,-,TGTGCCAGCAGCTTAGAGGGTGGTCAATCACCCCTCCACTTT,CASSLEGGQSPLHF
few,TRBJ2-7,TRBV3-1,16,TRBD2,TGTGCCAGCAGCCAAGATTGGCGCGGGGGGACCTACGAGCAGTACTTC,CASSQDWRGGTYEQYF
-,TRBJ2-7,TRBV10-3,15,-,TGTGCCATCAGTGAGTCTACGGGTTACTCCTACGAGCAGTACTTC,CAISESTGYSYEQYF
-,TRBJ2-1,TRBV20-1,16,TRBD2,TGCAGTGCTAGAGCCCAACGGGGGGGCACCTACAATGAGCAGTTCTTC,CSARAQRGGTYNEQFF
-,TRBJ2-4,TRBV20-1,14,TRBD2,TGCAGTGCCGACAGCGGGGGGGGTTTAAACATTCAGTACTTC,CSADSGGGLNIQYF
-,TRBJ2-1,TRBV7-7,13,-,TGTGCTAGCAGCTTAACCCCCGGGGGTGAGCAGTTCTTC,CASSLTPGGEQFF
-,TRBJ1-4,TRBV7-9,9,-,TGTGCCCTGGATGAAAAACTGTTTTTT,CALDEKLFF
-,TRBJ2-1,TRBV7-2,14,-,TGTGCCAGCGCCGGGGTTTCGCTCTACAATGAGCAGTTCTTC,CASAGVSLYNEQFF
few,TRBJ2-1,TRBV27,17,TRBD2,TGTGCCAGCAGTTTCTCGGCGGGGGGCCGACCCTCCAATGAGCAGTTCTTC,CASSFSAGGRPSNEQFF
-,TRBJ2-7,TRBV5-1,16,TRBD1,TGCGCCAGCAGCTTGGCCGGTGGACAGGGGACCTACGAGCAGTACTTC,CASSLAGGQGTYEQYF
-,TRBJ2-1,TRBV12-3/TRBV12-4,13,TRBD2,TGTGCCAGCAGTCTCGGGACTAGCGCTGAGCAGTTCTTC,CASSLGTSAEQFF
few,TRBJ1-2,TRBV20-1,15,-,TGCAGTGCTAGAGGAGTTGGGGGGCTAAACTATGGCTACACCTTC,CSARGVGGLNYGYTF
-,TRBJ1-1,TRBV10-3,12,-,TGTGCCATCACACAGGGAACCACTGAAGCTTTCTTT,CAITQGTTEAFF
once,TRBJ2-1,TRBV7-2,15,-,TGTGCCAGCAGCTCTCGGGGGGCAAGAGGCAATGAGCAGTTCTTC,CASSSRGARGNEQFF
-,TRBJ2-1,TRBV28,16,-,TGTGCCAGCAGTCCGGACCCCGGATTTCCCTACAATGAGCAGTTCTTC,CASSPDPGFPYNEQFF
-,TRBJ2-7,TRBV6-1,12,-,TGTACCAGCAAGACGGATCTATACGAGCAGTACTTC,CTSKTDLYEQYF
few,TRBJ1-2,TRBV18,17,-,TGTGCCAGCTCACCACGGGACCAGGTCGGAAGGAGGGATGGCTACACCTTC,CASSPRDQVGRRDGYTF
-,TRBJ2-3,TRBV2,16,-,TGTGCCAGCAGTGATTTCGACCAGGGGCCCCATAGTACGCAGTATTTT,CASSDFDQGPHSTQYF
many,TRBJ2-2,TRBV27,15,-,TGTGCCAGCAGCCGGATGAGGGGAGGAACCGGGGAGCTGTTTTTT,CASSRMRGGTGELFF
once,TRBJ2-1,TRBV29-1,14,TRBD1,TGCAGCGCATGGACAGGGCCCACCTGCAATGAGCAGTTCTTC,CSAWTGPTCNEQFF
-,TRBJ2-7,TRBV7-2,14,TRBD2,TGTGCCAGCAGCTTACCGGGACTAGCATACGAGCAGTACTTC,CASSLPGLAYEQYF
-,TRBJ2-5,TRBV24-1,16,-,TGTGCCACCAGTGATTTAAAGGAGACCGGGGGCAGGGAGCAGTACTTC,CATSDLKETGGREQYF